These 18 T cell receptor beta chains were sequenced from one sample in a study of cytomegalovirus exposure and HLA in healthy donors (dated by TCRdb to about 2017). The receptor library was made with the immunoSEQ multiplex PCR assay. A mixture of 60 forward primers for TCR Vbeta segments and 13 reverse primers for TCR Jbeta segments was used in the multiplex PCR. The source is immuneACCESS, and TCRdb retained only in-frame sequences with V and J called. Part of the clones is not carried over; for the studies checked, unresolved V genes explain less than half of this, and the remainder is unexplained. Across this sample there are roughly 77,000 clones, with about two thirds seen only once. The leading ten clones occupy around 10% of the sample. Sequencing was carried out using PBMCs. These TCRs come from a woman between 40 and 50 years old in good health and CMV-seropositive.

The rearrangement links TRBV19 to TRBJ1-2; D remains ambiguous. The CDR3 has 15 residues. Germline V gene sequence: CDR1 LNHDA, CDR2 SQIVND (reference sequence). The V end lost 0 bases, the J end lost 4 bases, and 12 bases lay between the germline ends. CDR3: CASSIDPSSVYGYTF. CDR3 nucleotides: TGTGCCAGTAGTATAGATCCCAGTTCAGTCTATGGCTACACCTTC.

This clone was picked up a small number of times. The chain combines TRBV4-1 with TRBJ2-2; 9 bases align to TRBD1. The CDR3 consists of 18 residues. Germline V gene sequence: CDR1 MGHRA, CDR2 YSYEKL. V trimming: 4 bases; J trimming: 4 bases; junction bases outside the gene matches: 13. CDR3 coding DNA: TGCGCCAGCAGCCTACCTACCAAGGGACAGGGTTTCACCGGGGAGCTGTTTTTT. This sequence encodes CASSLPTKGQGFTGELFF.

CDR3 nucleotide sequence: TGTGCCAGCAGCCGGGGATCGGGTGACGGCTACACCTTC. Translation gives CASSRGSGDGYTF. The V gene is TRBV6-5, the J gene TRBJ1-2, with no clear D. The CDR3 length is 13 residues. V was trimmed by 6 bases and J by 8 bases, leaving 16 bases between them. Germline V gene data show CDR1 as MNHEY and CDR2 as SVGAGI.

This chain links TRBV7-9 with TRBJ1-3; D is ambiguous. CDR1 is SEHNR and CDR2 is FQNEAQ in the germline V gene (reference sequence). The CDR3 covers 14 residues. With 5 bases removed from V and 6 bases from J, the gap between germline ends came to 14 bases. The CDR3 is CASSPSGGLNTIYF. The DNA of the CDR3 is TGTGCCAGCAGCCCTTCCGGAGGACTAAACACCATATATTTT.

The V and J genes are TRBV6-5 and TRBJ2-2, with 8 bases fitting TRBD2. CDR1 and CDR2 from the germline V gene are MNHEY and SVGAGI. V was clipped by 5 bases and J by 4 bases; unmatched bases: 3. The CDR3 sequence is 14 residues long. Here the CDR3 reads CASSRGGSTGELFF. The CDR3 coding sequence is TGTGCCAGCAGTCGGGGGGGCTCCACCGGGGAGCTGTTTTTT.

The chain employs TRBV18 and TRBJ1-2; no clear D. Germline CDR1 and CDR2: KGHSH and LQKENI. The CDR3 covers 12 residues. Trimming took off 4 bases at V and 5 bases at J, with 8 bases between the two ends. The CDR3 loop reads CASSREDYGYTF. CDR3 nucleotide sequence: TGTGCCAGCTCACGAGAGGATTATGGCTACACCTTC.

The chain couples TRBV9 to TRBJ1-6, with D unclear. V was shortened by 0 bases and J by 6 bases, with 10 bases between the two germline ends. There are 15 residues in the CDR3. Germline CDR1 is SGDLS and CDR2 is YYNGEE. CDR3 in amino acids: CASSVDGGINSPLHF. CDR3 sequence (DNA): TGTGCCAGCAGCGTAGATGGCGGGATTAATTCACCCCTCCACTTT.

The rearrangement joins TRBV5-1 to TRBJ2-3, with D perhaps matching TRBD2 (6 bases). Germline V gene sequence: CDR1 SGHRS, CDR2 YFSETQ. The length of the CDR3 is 15 residues. The ends were cut back, 4 bases at V and 0 bases at J, with 12 bases in the middle. CDR3 protein: CASSLNGGSTDTQYF. The CDR3 coding sequence is TGCGCCAGCAGCCTTAACGGGGGAAGCACAGATACGCAGTATTTT.

The chain is built from TRBV2 and TRBJ1-4, with no clear D. The CDR3 covers 13 residues. V was clipped by 1 base and J by 8 bases, with 8 bases between them. Germline V CDR1 and CDR2: SNHLY, FYNNEI. CDR3 DNA: TGTGCCAGCAGTGAAGAAACTCGAGAAAAACTGTTTTTT. It encodes CASSEETREKLFF.

This sequence joins TRBV30 and TRBJ2-3, with 10 bases aligning to TRBD2. The CDR3 sequence is 14 residues long. Germline lookup yields CDR1 GTSNPN and CDR2 SVGIG (reference sequence). V lost 5 bases to trimming and J lost 7 bases; unmatched junction nucleotides: 9. The CDR3 sequence: CAWDLAGGQNTQYF. CDR3 bases: TGTGCCTGGGATTTAGCGGGGGGACAAAATACGCAGTATTTT.

The V gene is TRBV19, the J gene TRBJ2-3, with 11 bases that match TRBD2. Per the germline V gene, CDR1 is LNHDA and CDR2 is SQIVND (reference sequence). V dropped 3 bases and J dropped 2; count of bases not matched to a gene: 13. This CDR3 has 19 residues. CDR3 nucleotide sequence: TGTGCCAGTAGTATCCTCACTAGCGGGGGCCCCCCCTACACAGATACGCAGTATTTT. Translation: CASSILTSGGPPYTDTQYF.

J is TRBJ1-2 and V is TRBV18, with 7 bases identical to TRBD1. Germline V gene data show CDR1 as KGHSH and CDR2 as LQKENI. J lost 6 bases, V lost 5 bases, and 3 bases had no gene match. The CDR3 is 12 amino acids. This chain's CDR3 is CASSTGVHGYTF. DNA of the CDR3: TGTGCCAGCTCAACAGGGGTACATGGCTACACCTTC.

V gene TRBV30 combines with J gene TRBJ2-7, with 7 nucleotides matching TRBD2. CDR3 length: 12 amino acids. V dropped 4 bases and J dropped 10; count of bases not matched to a gene: 10. CDR1 and CDR2 from the germline V gene are GTSNPN and SVGIG (reference sequence). The CDR3 protein is CAWTGLAETQYF. CDR3 sequence (DNA): TGTGCCTGGACAGGGCTAGCGGAAACTCAGTACTTC.

This clone is classed as medium-sized. This chain links TRBV6-5 with TRBJ1-1, with D possibly matching TRBD1 (6 bases). The germline V gene encodes CDR1 MNHEY and CDR2 SVGAGI. V gave up 2 bases and J gave up 3 bases, with 7 bases separating them. The CDR3 is 13 residues long. This CDR3 is CASSYEGDTEAFF. The CDR3 DNA reads TGTGCCAGCAGTTACGAGGGGGACACTGAAGCTTTCTTT.

The chain is built from TRBV5-8 and TRBJ1-1, with TRBD1 matching 8 bases. The CDR3 runs 15 residues. V lost 4 bases and J lost 8; bases outside the gene matches: 13. Germline V gene sequence: CDR1 SGHTS, CDR2 YDEGEE. CDR3 amino acids: CASSRGQVRQGEAFF. The CDR3 DNA is TGTGCCAGCAGCAGGGGACAGGTCCGACAAGGAGAAGCTTTCTTT.

This clone was recorded a few times. V is TRBV6-4 and J is TRBJ2-4; TRBD2 might be the D (6 bases). V was clipped by 0 bases and J by 6 bases, with 9 bases between them. Germline CDR1 reads MRHNA; CDR2 reads SNTAGT. This CDR3 contains 14 residues. The DNA of the CDR3 is TGTGCCAGCAGTGACTCACCGGGACTAAACATTCAGTACTTC. Translated, it gives CASSDSPGLNIQYF.

V usage is TRBV6-1 and J usage is TRBJ2-3; 8 bases agree with TRBD2. The germline gives CDR1 MNHNS, CDR2 SASEGT. CDR3 length equals 15 residues. V was clipped by 7 bases and J by 2 bases; unmatched bases: 8. CDR3 nucleotides: TGTGCCAGCACCCTCTCTAGCGGGCTCACAGATACGCAGTATTTT. The encoded protein is CASTLSSGLTDTQYF.

V is TRBV6-1 and J is TRBJ2-3; 7 bases line up with TRBD1. The J segment lost 0 bases and the V segment lost 6 bases, leaving 3 bases of the junction unmatched. Germline V gives CDR1 MNHNS, CDR2 SASEGT. This CDR3 comprises 14 residues. The CDR3 here is CASSRDRSTDTQYF. The DNA of the CDR3 is TGTGCCAGCAGCCGGGACAGAAGCACAGATACGCAGTATTTT.